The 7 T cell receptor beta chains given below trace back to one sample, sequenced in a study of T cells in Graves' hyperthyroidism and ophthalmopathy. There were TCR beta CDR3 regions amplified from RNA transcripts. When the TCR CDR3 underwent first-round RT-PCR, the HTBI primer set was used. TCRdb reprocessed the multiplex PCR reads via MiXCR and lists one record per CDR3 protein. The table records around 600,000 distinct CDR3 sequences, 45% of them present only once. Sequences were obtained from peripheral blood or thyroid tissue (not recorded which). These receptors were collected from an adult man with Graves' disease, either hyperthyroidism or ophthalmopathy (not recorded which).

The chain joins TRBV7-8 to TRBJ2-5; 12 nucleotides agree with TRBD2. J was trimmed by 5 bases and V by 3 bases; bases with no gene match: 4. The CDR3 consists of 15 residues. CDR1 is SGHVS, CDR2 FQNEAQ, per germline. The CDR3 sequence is CASSLTSGGEETQYF. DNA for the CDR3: TGTGCCAGCAGCTTGACTAGCGGGGGTGAGGAGACCCAGTACTTC.

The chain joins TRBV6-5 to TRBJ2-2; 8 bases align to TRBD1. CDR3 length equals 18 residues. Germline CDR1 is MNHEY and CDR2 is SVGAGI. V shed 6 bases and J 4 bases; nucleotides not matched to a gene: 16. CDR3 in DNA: TGTGCCAGCAGCCAAGATCTATGGCAGGGGGCGAGCACCGGGGAGCTGTTTTTT. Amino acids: CASSQDLWQGASTGELFF.

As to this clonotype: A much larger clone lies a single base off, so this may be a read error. The chain's CDR3 is CASTGESSEKLFF. CDR3 nucleotide sequence: TGTGCCAGCACAGGGGAATCGAGTGAAAAACTGTTTTTT. The rearrangement links TRBV2 to TRBJ1-4, with TRBD1 as a possible D gene (6 bases). CDR1 SNHLY and CDR2 FYNNEI come from the germline V gene. The CDR3 extends over 13 amino acids. V gave up 7 bases and J gave up 7 bases, with 13 bases separating them.

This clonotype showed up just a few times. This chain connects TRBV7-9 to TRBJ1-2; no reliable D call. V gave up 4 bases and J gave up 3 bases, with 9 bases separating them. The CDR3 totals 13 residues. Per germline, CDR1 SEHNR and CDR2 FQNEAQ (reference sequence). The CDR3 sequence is CASSSTPHYGYTF. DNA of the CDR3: TGTGCCAGCAGCTCGACACCTCACTATGGCTACACCTTC.

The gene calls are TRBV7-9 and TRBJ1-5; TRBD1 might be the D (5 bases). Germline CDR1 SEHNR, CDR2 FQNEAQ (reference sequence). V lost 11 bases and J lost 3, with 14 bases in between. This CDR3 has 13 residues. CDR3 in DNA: TGTGCCTCCGGAGTAGGGGACAATCAGCCCCAGCATTTT. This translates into CASGVGDNQPQHF.

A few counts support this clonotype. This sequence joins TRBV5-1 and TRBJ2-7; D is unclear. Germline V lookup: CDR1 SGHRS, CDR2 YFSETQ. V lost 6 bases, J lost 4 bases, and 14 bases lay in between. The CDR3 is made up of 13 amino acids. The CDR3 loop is CASNKDVDYEQYF. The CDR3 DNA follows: TGCGCCAGCAATAAGGACGTGGATTACGAGCAGTACTTC. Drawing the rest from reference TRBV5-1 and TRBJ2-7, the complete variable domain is KAGVTQTPRYLIKTRGQQVTLSCSPISGHRSVSWYQQTPGQGLQFLFEYFSETQRNKGNFPGRFSGRQFSNSRSEMNVSTLELGDSALYLCASNKDVDYEQYFGPGTRLTVT.

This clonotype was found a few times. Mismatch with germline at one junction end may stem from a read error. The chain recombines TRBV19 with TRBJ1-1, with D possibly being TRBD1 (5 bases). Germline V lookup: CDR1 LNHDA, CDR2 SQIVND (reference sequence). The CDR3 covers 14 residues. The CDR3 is CASMRGNMNTEACF. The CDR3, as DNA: TGTGCCAGTATGAGGGGAAATATGAACACTGAAGCTTGCTTT.